These 13 T cell receptor beta chains came from one sample sequenced in a study of T cell responses to AZD1222 COVID-19 vaccine. This table comes from immunoSEQ multiplex PCR, and its TCRdb copy is limited to in-frame clones, with some not included. The data show about 140,000 clones, roughly nine tenths seen once. The sample here was peripheral blood, taken 28 days after the second AZD1222 dose. All receptors derive from an adult who received the AZD1222 COVID-19 vaccine.

CDR3 region: CASSYSRNQPQHF. The CDR3 DNA is TGTGCCAGCAGTTACTCGAGGAATCAGCCCCAGCATTTT. This chain links TRBV6-5 with TRBJ1-5; D remains unclear. Germline lookup yields CDR1 MNHEY and CDR2 SVGAGI. The CDR3 extends over 13 amino acids. Trimming took 0 bases from V and 4 from J, leaving 4 bases between them.

The V and J genes are TRBV10-1 and TRBJ1-6, with D unresolved. CDR1 is WNHNN, CDR2 SYGVQD, per germline (reference sequence). V was trimmed by 10 bases and J by 2 bases, leaving 12 bases between them. CDR3 length: 14 residues. This CDR3 is CAIQAGPYNSPLHF. CDR3 bases: TGCGCCATCCAGGCCGGGCCCTATAATTCACCCCTCCACTTT.

This sequence joins TRBV18 and TRBJ2-7; D is ambiguous. Germline CDR1 KGHSH, CDR2 LQKENI. V was clipped by 3 bases and J by 0 bases, with 12 bases between them. CDR3 size: 15 residues. CDR3 sequence: CASSPSGASSYEQYF. The CDR3 region has the DNA TGTGCCAGCTCACCCAGTGGAGCCAGCTCCTACGAGCAGTACTTC.

This clone came up once. The chain couples TRBV11-2 to TRBJ2-7; 12 bases fit TRBD2. This CDR3 has 15 residues. CDR1 is SGHAT and CDR2 is FQNNGV in the germline V gene. V lost 4 bases to trimming and J lost 5 bases; unmatched junction nucleotides: 6. CDR3 in DNA: TGTGCCAGCAGCTCCGAGACTAGCGGGGGCCACGAGCAGTACTTC. It translates to CASSSETSGGHEQYF. The whole variable domain, filled in from reference TRBV11-2 and TRBJ2-7, reads EAGVAQSPRYKIIEKRQSVAFWCNPISGHATLYWYQQILGQGPKLLIQFQNNGVVDDSQLPKDRFSAERLKGVDSTLKIQPAKLEDSAVYLCASSSETSGGHEQYFGPGTRLTVT.

The J gene is TRBJ2-4, the V gene TRBV19, with D possibly being TRBD2 (6 bases). V dropped 4 bases and J dropped 8 bases, with 15 bases sitting between them. CDR3 size: 14 residues. Germline values: CDR1 LNHDA, CDR2 SQIVND (reference sequence). The CDR3 nucleotides are TGTGCCAGTAGTACGACAGCCTGGGGGGACATTCAGTACTTC. This gives the protein CASSTTAWGDIQYF.

This clone was seen once. The rearrangement links TRBV6-2 or TRBV6-3 to TRBJ2-1; D unclear. Trimming took off 5 bases at V and 3 bases at J, with 14 bases between the two ends. CDR3 length equals 15 residues. Germline V lookup: CDR1 MNHEY, CDR2 SVGEGT. The CDR3 sequence: CASSTSETSYNEQFF. CDR3 in DNA: TGTGCCAGCAGTACGAGCGAGACAAGCTACAATGAGCAGTTCTTC.

V and J are TRBV11-1 and TRBJ2-5; D possibly corresponds to TRBD1 (6 bases). There are 13 residues in the CDR3. The V end was cut by 7 bases, the J end by 2 bases, with 11 bases between. Germline values: CDR1 SGHAT, CDR2 FQDESV (reference sequence). The CDR3, as DNA: TGTGCCAGCACCAGACAGGTTCAAGAGACCCAGTACTTC. Its protein is CASTRQVQETQYF.

The chain is built from TRBV6-5 and TRBJ1-2, with D uncertain. Trimming cost V 2 bases and J 8 bases, with 12 bases left between them. Germline CDR1 reads MNHEY; CDR2 reads SVGAGI. The CDR3 has 13 residues. DNA of the CDR3: TGTGCCAGCAGTTACGTTCTCAGTTCCGGCTACACCTTC. Protein sequence: CASSYVLSSGYTF.

The chain recombines TRBV5-1 with TRBJ2-7; tentative D call: TRBD2 (6 bases). Deletions cut 0 bases from V and 3 bases from J, with 10 bases between. CDR1 is SGHRS and CDR2 is YFSETQ in the germline V gene. The CDR3 consists of 14 residues. The CDR3 DNA follows: TGCGCCAGCAGCTTGGTGGGGGGTCGCTACGAGCAGTACTTC. It specifies CASSLVGGRYEQYF.

The rearrangement joins TRBV19 to TRBJ1-5; TRBD1 aligns across 8 bases. The CDR3 covers 17 residues. CDR1 LNHDA and CDR2 SQIVND come from the germline V gene (reference sequence). V shed 7 bases and J 5 bases; nucleotides not matched to a gene: 16. CDR3 region: CASTTGGVGTGYQPQHF. Written as DNA, the CDR3 is TGTGCCAGTACCACCGGTGGGGTAGGGACAGGCTATCAGCCCCAGCATTTT.

V gene TRBV5-4 combines with J gene TRBJ2-7; 8 bases align to TRBD1. Germline lookup yields CDR1 SGHNT and CDR2 YYREEE (reference sequence). The CDR3 is 14 residues long. Trimming cost V 4 bases and J 2 bases; bases outside gene matches: 5. In nucleotides, the CDR3 is TGTGCCAGCAGCCGACAGGGGAGGCCCTACGAGCAGTACTTC. It codes for CASSRQGRPYEQYF.

The V gene is TRBV11-3, the J gene TRBJ2-2; no clear D gene. Germline V CDR1 and CDR2: SGHNT, YENEEA. The ends were cut back, 0 bases at V and 1 base at J, with 15 bases in the middle. This CDR3 comprises 18 residues. CDR3 sequence: CASSLDKVGQLNTGELFF. The DNA of the CDR3 is TGTGCCAGCAGCTTAGACAAGGTTGGGCAGCTGAACACCGGGGAGCTGTTTTTT.

In its sample, this clone was seen a few times. The CDR3: CASSQVRSWNTEAFF. CDR3 DNA sequence: TGTGCCAGCAGCCAAGTAAGGAGTTGGAACACTGAAGCTTTCTTT. V and J are TRBV14 and TRBJ1-1; D remains unclear. In germline, CDR1 is SGHDN, CDR2 FVKESK. The CDR3 runs to 15 residues. V lost 1 base and J lost 1, with 10 bases in between.